This record looks at one TCR beta chain sequence and its context. The sample comes from a study of CXCR3-negative and CXCR3-positive naive CD8 T cells. The CDR3 sequence is 14 residues long. The germline gives CDR1 MDHEN, CDR2 SYDVKM. The method, 5' RACE with UMI labels, was used to prepare the TRB cDNA libraries. Using the 5' RACE reads, TCRdb records one entry per CDR3 protein without DNA. The listing records fewer than 55,000 distinct CDR3 sequences. The receptor's source is a human donor in good health. Some clones in this sample may be carry-over from other donors' samples. The V and J genes are TRBV28 and TRBJ2-2. The specimen sequenced was naive CXCR3- CD8+ T cells from blood. Subset of the sample: CD45RO-CCR7+CD27+CD95- naive CD8+ T cells lacking CXCR3 (TNR3-). The CDR3 sequence is CASSLGVGTGELFF.